One and the same sample provided the 25 T cell receptor beta chains below, sequenced in a study of blood T cell repertoires in COVID-19. TCRdb keeps only in-frame clones here, not all; method: immunoSEQ multiplex PCR. The data contain 45,000 to 70,000 clones, around 87% of them seen just once; the ten biggest clones take up around 7.1%. Sequenced: peripheral blood. Source of these receptors: a woman aged 55-75 years with COVID-19, enrolled during active disease.

This chain connects TRBV28 to TRBJ1-2, with 9 bases that match TRBD1. The V and J ends lost 5 bases and 4 bases, in that order; junction bases with no gene match: 5. Germline V gives CDR1 MDHEN, CDR2 SYDVKM. The length of the CDR3 is 14 residues. CDR3: CASSAGTGSYGYTF. The CDR3 nucleotides read TGTGCCAGCAGTGCCGGGACAGGGTCCTATGGCTACACCTTC.

This chain uses TRBV30 with TRBJ2-1, with D maybe TRBD1 (6 bases). The CDR3 is made up of 13 amino acids. Germline CDR1 is GTSNPN and CDR2 is SVGIG (reference sequence). V dropped 2 bases and J dropped 9 bases, with 14 bases sitting between them. CDR3: CAWSWGAQGEQFF. As DNA, the CDR3 is TGTGCCTGGAGTTGGGGAGCACAGGGTGAGCAGTTCTTC. Full variable domain (outside the CDR3, taken from reference TRBV30 and TRBJ2-1): SQTIHQWPATLVQPVGSPLSLECTVEGTSNPNLYWYRQAAGRGLQLLFYSVGIGQISSEVPQNLSASRPQDRQFILSSKKLLLSDSGFYLCAWSWGAQGEQFFGPGTRLTVL.

This clone appeared a single time. The rearrangement links TRBV11-3 to TRBJ2-7, with D possibly TRBD1 on 6 matching bases. Germline lookup yields CDR1 SGHNT and CDR2 YENEEA. V was trimmed by 3 bases and J by 7 bases, leaving 10 bases between them. There are 12 residues in the CDR3. CDR3 bases: TGTGCCAGCAGCTTCCTCGGGACAGAGCAGTACTTC. This codes for CASSFLGTEQYF.

CDR3 DNA: TGTGCCAGCAGCCAAGATTATGGGGAGGACGGGAGGGAGTTTAATGAGCAGTTCTTC. Residues: CASSQDYGEDGREFNEQFF. The rearrangement uses TRBV14 and TRBJ2-1; 8 bases are a match to TRBD2. Germline values: CDR1 SGHDN, CDR2 FVKESK. The length of the CDR3 is 19 residues. The junction had 17 bases not matched to a gene; V was cut back by 0 bases and J by 7 bases. The full variable domain, with the rest looked up from reference TRBV14 and TRBJ2-1, is EAGVTQFPSHSVIEKGQTVTLRCDPISGHDNLYWYRRVMGKEIKFLLHFVKESKQDESGMPNNRFLAERTGGTYSTLKVQPAELEDSGVYFCASSQDYGEDGREFNEQFFGPGTRLTVL.

This CDR3 reads CSQSEAGKGTDTQYF. The CDR3 DNA reads as TGCAGCCAATCGGAGGCGGGGAAAGGCACAGATACGCAGTATTTT. J is TRBJ2-3 and V is TRBV29-1; a possible D gene is TRBD2 (6 bases). Trimming cost V 8 bases and J 1 base, with 19 bases left between them. Germline loops: CDR1 SQVTM, CDR2 ANQGSEA. This CDR3 spans 15 amino acids.

V and J are TRBV3-1 (or the pseudogene TRBV3-2) and TRBJ2-3; TRBD1 aligns across 10 bases. This CDR3 contains 16 residues. From germline, CDR1 is LGHDT and CDR2 YNNKEL (reference sequence). V lost 3 bases, J lost 4 bases, and 7 bases stayed unmatched. CDR3 DNA: TGTGCCAGCAGCCACGAAGTAGGACAGGGGGCAGATACGCAGTATTTT. Its translation: CASSHEVGQGADTQYF.

The chain carries TRBV10-3 and TRBJ1-3, with unresolved D. The CDR3 has 17 residues. Trimming left V 4 bases short and J 0 bases short, with 16 bases between. CDR1 and CDR2 (germline): ENHRY, SYGVKD. CDR3 sequence (DNA): TGTGCCATCAGTGTGGCAGGAAGGATATCCTCTGGAAACACCATATATTTT. This translates into CAISVAGRISSGNTIYF.

The V and J genes are TRBV12-3 or TRBV12-4 and TRBJ1-6; TRBD1 matches 8 bases. The V segment lost 5 bases and the J segment 7 bases; nucleotides outside the gene matches: 1. The CDR3 has 13 residues. The CDR3 protein is CASSRQGNSPLHF. CDR3 coding DNA: TGTGCCAGCAGTCGACAGGGGAATTCACCCCTCCACTTT.

The J gene is TRBJ1-2, the V gene TRBV6-5; D remains unclear. From germline, CDR1 is MNHEY and CDR2 SVGAGI. Trimming took off 5 bases at V and 2 bases at J, with 9 bases between the two ends. There are 13 residues in the CDR3. The CDR3 DNA reads as TGTGCCAGCAGTCGAACTTCGAACTATGGCTACACCTTC. Translated, it gives CASSRTSNYGYTF.

J is TRBJ2-1 and V is TRBV28; 11 nucleotides line up with TRBD1. The CDR3 runs 14 residues. Germline CDR1 reads MDHEN; CDR2 reads SYDVKM. Trimming took 10 bases from V and 3 from J; bases not matched to a gene: 5. The CDR3 coding sequence is TGTGCCACCCGGACAGGGGGCGTCTACAATGAGCAGTTCTTC. It encodes CATRTGGVYNEQFF.

V and J are TRBV19 and TRBJ2-7, with D possibly being TRBD2 (5 bases). Germline V lookup: CDR1 LNHDA, CDR2 SQIVND (reference sequence). V shed 6 bases and J shed 1 base, with 10 bases lying between them. The CDR3 is 13 amino acids. The CDR3 spells CASSEEDSYEQYF. CDR3 nucleotides: TGTGCCAGTAGCGAGGAGGATTCCTACGAGCAGTACTTC.

This chain connects TRBV5-3 to TRBJ2-1; no firm D call. TRBV5-3 is known as an ORF, though its function is uncertain. V lost 4 bases to trimming and J lost 8 bases, with 16 bases between them. CDR3 size: 14 residues. CDR3: CARSACGKIDEQFF. Here the CDR3 DNA reads TGTGCCAGAAGCGCGTGCGGAAAGATCGATGAGCAGTTCTTC.

The V gene is TRBV3-1 (or the pseudogene TRBV3-2), the J gene TRBJ1-1, with D unresolved. The CDR3 spans 13 residues. The germline V and J ends were trimmed by 1 base and 3 bases, with 6 bases remaining between them. CDR1 and CDR2 from the germline V gene are LGHDT and YNNKEL (reference sequence). This CDR3 is CASSQVVDTEAFF. In DNA form, the CDR3 reads TGTGCCAGCAGCCAAGTTGTCGACACTGAAGCTTTCTTT.

The CDR3 protein is CASSEVGGWLYGYTF. The CDR3 DNA reads TGTGCCAGCAGTGAAGTTGGGGGGTGGCTCTATGGCTACACCTTC. The rearrangement joins TRBV2 to TRBJ1-2; TRBD1 is a possible D gene (5 bases). CDR1 and CDR2 from the germline V gene are SNHLY and FYNNEI. The CDR3 contains 15 residues. V lost 1 base and J lost 4, with 13 bases in between.

V and J are TRBV19 and TRBJ2-1; 9 bases line up with TRBD2. Germline CDR1 LNHDA, CDR2 SQIVND (reference sequence). This CDR3 spans 16 amino acids. J lost 6 bases, V lost 0 bases, and 6 bases had no gene match. The CDR3 region is CASSIDQAGGGNEQFF. The CDR3, as DNA: TGTGCCAGTAGTATAGATCAAGCGGGAGGAGGCAATGAGCAGTTCTTC.

The chain recombines TRBV2 with TRBJ2-7; tentative D call: TRBD1 (6 bases). V gave up 4 bases and J gave up 3 bases, with 31 bases separating them. Germline CDR1 and CDR2: SNHLY and FYNNEI. The CDR3 totals 20 residues. CDR3 DNA sequence: TGTGCCAGCAGTGGATTGGCCCGGGTGTTCGGGACAAGGGCAAGCTACGAGCAGTACTTC. This sequence encodes CASSGLARVFGTRASYEQYF.

The CDR3 here is CASSSSGRFFNEQFF. The DNA of the CDR3 is TGTGCCAGCAGTTCTAGCGGGAGGTTCTTCAATGAGCAGTTCTTC. The J gene is TRBJ2-1, the V gene TRBV6-6, with 11 bases identical to TRBD2. The V and J ends lost 4 bases and 6 bases, in that order; junction bases with no gene match: 5. Per germline, CDR1 MNHNY and CDR2 SVGAGI (reference sequence). This CDR3 is built from 15 residues.

The rearrangement links TRBV18 to TRBJ1-5; TRBD1 matches 8 bases. Germline CDR1 KGHSH, CDR2 LQKENI. The CDR3 spans 16 residues. The V segment lost 4 bases and the J segment 2 bases; nucleotides outside the gene matches: 7. In nucleotides, the CDR3 is TGTGCCAGCTCACTAGTTGGACAGGGAGGCAATCAGCCCCAGCATTTT. Translation: CASSLVGQGGNQPQHF.

The CDR3 nucleotides read TGTGCCAGCAGCTTACGGGGTGGGCAGGAGCCCTCTGGGGCCAACGTCCTGACTTTC. As protein: CASSLRGGQEPSGANVLTF. V usage is TRBV7-9 and J usage is TRBJ2-6; D perhaps matches TRBD2 (5 bases). This CDR3 has 19 residues. V shed 2 bases and J shed 0 bases, with 17 bases lying between them. Germline CDR1 reads SEHNR; CDR2 reads FQNEAQ (reference sequence). Supplemented by reference TRBV7-9 and TRBJ2-6, the full variable domain reads DTGVSQNPRHKITKRGQNVTFRCDPISEHNRLYWYRQTLGQGPEFLTYFQNEAQLEKSRLLSDRFSAERPKGSFSTLEIQRTEQGDSAMYLCASSLRGGQEPSGANVLTFGAGSRLTVL.

This clone was seen a handful of times. The gene calls are TRBV2 and TRBJ2-1; 7 bases fit TRBD1. This CDR3 region has 13 residues. V trimming: 8 bases; J trimming: 9 bases; junction bases outside the gene matches: 10. Germline assignment: CDR1 SNHLY and CDR2 FYNNEI. The CDR3 DNA is TGTGCCAGCCACACGACTCCAGGGGGTGAGCAGTTCTTC. Encoded protein: CASHTTPGGEQFF.

In regard to this clone: Its ends do not fully match the called genes, so a read error is possible. V and J are TRBV28 and TRBJ2-2; D gene unclear. Germline V gene lookup returns CDR1 MDHEN and CDR2 SYDVKM. This CDR3 contains 13 residues. The CDR3 sequence is CATSFSRHGELFF. The DNA for the CDR3 is TGTGCCACCAGTTTTTCCAGACACGGGGAGCTGTTTTTT.

The CDR3, as DNA: TGCGCCAGCAGCTTTGGTCAGCGGTACACTGAAGCTTTCTTT. It encodes CASSFGQRYTEAFF. V usage is TRBV5-1 and J usage is TRBJ1-1, with D unresolved. V shed 2 bases and J shed 3 bases, with 11 bases lying between them. The CDR3 covers 14 residues. Germline V lookup: CDR1 SGHRS, CDR2 YFSETQ.

This sequence joins TRBV11-2 and TRBJ2-1; 12 bases match TRBD2. This CDR3 region has 20 residues. Looked up from germline, CDR1 is SGHAT and CDR2 is FQNNGV. J was trimmed by 8 bases and V by 0 bases; bases with no gene match: 17. The CDR3 reads CASSLDMRASGRASRYEQFF. In nucleotides, the CDR3 is TGTGCCAGCAGCTTAGATATGAGGGCTAGCGGGAGGGCCAGCCGTTATGAGCAGTTCTTC.

The chain recombines TRBV5-1 with TRBJ2-7; 14 bases agree with TRBD2. The CDR3 has 14 residues. Germline V gene lookup returns CDR1 SGHRS and CDR2 YFSETQ. Unmatched junction bases numbered 2, after V lost 4 bases and J lost 5 bases. This CDR3 is CASSPGLAGDEQYF. The CDR3 DNA reads as TGCGCCAGCAGCCCGGGACTAGCGGGAGACGAGCAGTACTTC. Looking up the rest from reference TRBV5-1 and TRBJ2-7 gives the full variable domain: KAGVTQTPRYLIKTRGQQVTLSCSPISGHRSVSWYQQTPGQGLQFLFEYFSETQRNKGNFPGRFSGRQFSNSRSEMNVSTLELGDSALYLCASSPGLAGDEQYFGPGTRLTVT.

The rearrangement joins TRBV11-3 to TRBJ1-1; perhaps TRBD1 as D (6 bases). The CDR3 loop spans 13 amino acids. V lost 5 bases and J lost 3, with 10 bases in between. Germline V lookup: CDR1 SGHNT, CDR2 YENEEA. CDR3: CASSVYRDTEAFF. CDR3 nucleotides: TGTGCCAGCAGCGTATACAGGGACACTGAAGCTTTCTTT.